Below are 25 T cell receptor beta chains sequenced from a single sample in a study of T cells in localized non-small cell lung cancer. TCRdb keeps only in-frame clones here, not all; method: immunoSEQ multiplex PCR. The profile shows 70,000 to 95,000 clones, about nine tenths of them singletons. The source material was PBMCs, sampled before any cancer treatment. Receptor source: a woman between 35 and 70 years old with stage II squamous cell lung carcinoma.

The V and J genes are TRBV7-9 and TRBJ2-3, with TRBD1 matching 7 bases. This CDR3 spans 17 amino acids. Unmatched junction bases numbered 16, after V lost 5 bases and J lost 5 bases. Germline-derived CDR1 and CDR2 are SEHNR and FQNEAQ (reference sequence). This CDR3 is CASSPTIGTGDGDTQYF. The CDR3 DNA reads TGTGCCAGCAGCCCCACGATCGGTACAGGGGACGGAGATACGCAGTATTTT.

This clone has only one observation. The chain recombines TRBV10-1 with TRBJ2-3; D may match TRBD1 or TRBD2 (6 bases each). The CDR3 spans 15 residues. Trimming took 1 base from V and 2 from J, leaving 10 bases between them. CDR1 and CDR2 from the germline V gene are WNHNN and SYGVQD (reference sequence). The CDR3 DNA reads TGCGCCAGCAGTGAGTTAGGGGGGACCACAGATACGCAGTATTTT. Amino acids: CASSELGGTTDTQYF.

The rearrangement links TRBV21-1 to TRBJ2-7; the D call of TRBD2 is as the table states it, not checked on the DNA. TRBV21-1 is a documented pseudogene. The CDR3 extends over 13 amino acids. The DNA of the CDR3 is TGTGCCAGCACTTATCGGGGAACCTACGAGCAGTACTTC. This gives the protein CASTYRGTYEQYF.

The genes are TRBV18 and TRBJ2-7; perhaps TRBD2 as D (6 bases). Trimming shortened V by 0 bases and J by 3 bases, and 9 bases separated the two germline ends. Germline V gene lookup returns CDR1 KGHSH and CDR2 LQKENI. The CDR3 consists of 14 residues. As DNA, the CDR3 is TGTGCCAGCTCACCACCGCGGGGATACTACGAGCAGTACTTC. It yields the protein CASSPPRGYYEQYF.

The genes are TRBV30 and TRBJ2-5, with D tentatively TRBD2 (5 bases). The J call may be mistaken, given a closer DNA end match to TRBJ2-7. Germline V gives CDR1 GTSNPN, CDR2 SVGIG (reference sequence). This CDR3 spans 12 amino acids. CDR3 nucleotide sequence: TGTGCCTGGAGTCGGGGAAGCTACGAGCAGTACTTC. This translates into CAWSRGSYEQYF.

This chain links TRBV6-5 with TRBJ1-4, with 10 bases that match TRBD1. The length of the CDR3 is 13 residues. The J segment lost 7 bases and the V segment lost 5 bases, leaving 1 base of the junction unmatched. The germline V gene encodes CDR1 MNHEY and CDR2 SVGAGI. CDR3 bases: TGTGCCAGCAGTGGACAGGGGGGTGAAAAACTGTTTTTT. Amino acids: CASSGQGGEKLFF.

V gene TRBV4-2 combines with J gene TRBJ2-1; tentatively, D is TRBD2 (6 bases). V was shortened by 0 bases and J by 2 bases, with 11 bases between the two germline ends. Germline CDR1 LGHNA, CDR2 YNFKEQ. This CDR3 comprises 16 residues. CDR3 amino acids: CASSQDLRGAYNEQFF. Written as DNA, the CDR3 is TGTGCCAGCAGCCAAGATCTCCGCGGGGCCTACAATGAGCAGTTCTTC.

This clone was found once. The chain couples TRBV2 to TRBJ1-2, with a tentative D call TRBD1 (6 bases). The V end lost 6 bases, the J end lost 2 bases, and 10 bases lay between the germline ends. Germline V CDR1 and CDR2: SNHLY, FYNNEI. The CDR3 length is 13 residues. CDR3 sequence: CASRRGENYGYTF. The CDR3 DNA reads TGTGCCAGCAGGAGGGGGGAGAACTATGGCTACACCTTC.

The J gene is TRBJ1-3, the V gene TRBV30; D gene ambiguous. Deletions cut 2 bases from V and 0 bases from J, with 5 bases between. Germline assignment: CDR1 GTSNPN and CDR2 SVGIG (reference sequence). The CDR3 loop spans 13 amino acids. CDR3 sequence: CAWSRHSGNTIYF. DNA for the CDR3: TGTGCCTGGAGTCGACACTCTGGAAACACCATATATTTT.

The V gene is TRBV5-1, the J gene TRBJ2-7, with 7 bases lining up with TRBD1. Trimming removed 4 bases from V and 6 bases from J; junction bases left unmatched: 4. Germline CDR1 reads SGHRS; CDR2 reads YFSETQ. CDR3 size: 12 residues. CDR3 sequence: CASSRTGVEQYF. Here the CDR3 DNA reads TGCGCCAGCAGCCGGACAGGAGTCGAGCAGTACTTC.

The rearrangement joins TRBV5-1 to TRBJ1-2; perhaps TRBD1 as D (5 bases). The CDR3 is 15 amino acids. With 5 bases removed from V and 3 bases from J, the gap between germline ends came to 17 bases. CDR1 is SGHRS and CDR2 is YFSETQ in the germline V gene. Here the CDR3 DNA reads TGCGCCAGCAGGCGGTCGGAGTGGGACTACTATGGCTACACCTTC. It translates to CASRRSEWDYYGYTF.

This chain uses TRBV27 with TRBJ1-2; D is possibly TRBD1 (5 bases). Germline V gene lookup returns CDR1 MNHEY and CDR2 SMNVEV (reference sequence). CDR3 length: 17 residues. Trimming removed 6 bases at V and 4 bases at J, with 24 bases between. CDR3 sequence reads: CASSRKLGQSGLYGYTF. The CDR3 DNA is TGTGCCAGCAGCAGAAAACTCGGACAAAGCGGACTCTATGGCTACACCTTC.

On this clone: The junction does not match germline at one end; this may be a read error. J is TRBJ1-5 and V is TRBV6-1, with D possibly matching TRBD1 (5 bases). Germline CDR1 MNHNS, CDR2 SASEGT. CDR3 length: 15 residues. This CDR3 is CASSEGAGRNQPQHF. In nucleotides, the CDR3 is TGTGCCAGCAGCGAAGGGGCAGGGCGCAATCAGCCCCAGCATTTT.

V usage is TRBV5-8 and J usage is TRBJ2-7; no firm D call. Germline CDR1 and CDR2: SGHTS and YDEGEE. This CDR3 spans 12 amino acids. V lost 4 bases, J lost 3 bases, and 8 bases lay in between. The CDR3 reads CASSQFRYEQYF. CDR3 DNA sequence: TGTGCCAGCAGCCAATTCCGCTACGAGCAGTACTTC.

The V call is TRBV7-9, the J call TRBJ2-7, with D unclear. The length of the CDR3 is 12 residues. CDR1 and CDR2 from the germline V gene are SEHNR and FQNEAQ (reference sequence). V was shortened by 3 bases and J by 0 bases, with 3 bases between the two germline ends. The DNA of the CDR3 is TGTGCCAGCAGCTTTGTCTCCTACGAGCAGTACTTC. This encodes CASSFVSYEQYF.

The CDR3 DNA is TGTGCCAGCAGCTTTGAGACAGGGATTTGGGGCACTGAAGCTTTCTTT. Residues: CASSFETGIWGTEAFF. The chain joins TRBV5-6 to TRBJ1-1; 7 nucleotides match TRBD1. Trimming cost V 2 bases and J 4 bases; bases outside gene matches: 11. CDR3 length: 16 amino acids. CDR1 and CDR2 (germline): SGHDT, YYEEEE.

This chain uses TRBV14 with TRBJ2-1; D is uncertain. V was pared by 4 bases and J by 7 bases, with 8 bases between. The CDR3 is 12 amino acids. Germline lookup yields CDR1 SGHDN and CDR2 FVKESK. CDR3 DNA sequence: TGTGCCAGCAGCCCGGTGCCTAATGAGCAGTTCTTC. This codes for CASSPVPNEQFF.

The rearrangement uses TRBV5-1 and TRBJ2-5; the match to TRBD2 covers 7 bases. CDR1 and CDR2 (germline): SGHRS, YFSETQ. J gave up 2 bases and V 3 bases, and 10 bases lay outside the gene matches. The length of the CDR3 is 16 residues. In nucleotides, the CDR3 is TGCGCCAGCAGCTATAAGACCGGGACTACGCAAGAGACCCAGTACTTC. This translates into CASSYKTGTTQETQYF.

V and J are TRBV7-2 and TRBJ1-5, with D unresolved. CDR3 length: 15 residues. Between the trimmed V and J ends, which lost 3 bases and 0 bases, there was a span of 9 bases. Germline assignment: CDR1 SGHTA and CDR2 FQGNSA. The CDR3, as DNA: TGTGCCAGCAGCTTCGGGGATTATAGCAATCAGCCCCAGCATTTT. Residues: CASSFGDYSNQPQHF.

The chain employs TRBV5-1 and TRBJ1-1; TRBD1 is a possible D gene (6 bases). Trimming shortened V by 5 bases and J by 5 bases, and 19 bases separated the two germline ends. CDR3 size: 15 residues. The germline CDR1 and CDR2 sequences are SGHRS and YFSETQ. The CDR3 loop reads CASRPRQDRRTEAFF. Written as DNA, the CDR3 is TGCGCCAGCAGGCCTAGACAGGATAGAAGGACTGAAGCTTTCTTT.

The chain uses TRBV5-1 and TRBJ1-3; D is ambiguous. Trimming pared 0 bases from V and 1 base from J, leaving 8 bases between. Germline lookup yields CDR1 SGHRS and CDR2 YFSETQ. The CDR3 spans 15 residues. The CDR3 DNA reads TGCGCCAGCAGCTTGGCCCTGGGATCTGGAAACACCATATATTTT. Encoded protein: CASSLALGSGNTIYF.

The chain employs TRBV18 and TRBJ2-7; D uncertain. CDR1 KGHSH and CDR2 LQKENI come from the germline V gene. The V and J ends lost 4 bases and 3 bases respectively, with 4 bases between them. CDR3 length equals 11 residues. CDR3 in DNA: TGTGCCAGCTCACTCAACTACGAGCAGTACTTC. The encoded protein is CASSLNYEQYF. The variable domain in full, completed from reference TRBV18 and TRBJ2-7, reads NAGVMQNPRHLVRRRGQEARLRCSPMKGHSHVYWYRQLPEEGLKFMVYLQKENIIDESGMPKERFSAEFPKEGPSILRIQQVVRGDSAAYFCASSLNYEQYFGPGTRLTVT.

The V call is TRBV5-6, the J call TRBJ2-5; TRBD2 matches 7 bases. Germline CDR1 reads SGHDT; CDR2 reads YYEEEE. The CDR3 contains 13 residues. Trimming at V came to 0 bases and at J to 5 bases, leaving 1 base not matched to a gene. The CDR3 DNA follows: TGTGCCAGCAGCTTGGCCGGGGGGGAGACCCAGTACTTC. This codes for CASSLAGGETQYF.

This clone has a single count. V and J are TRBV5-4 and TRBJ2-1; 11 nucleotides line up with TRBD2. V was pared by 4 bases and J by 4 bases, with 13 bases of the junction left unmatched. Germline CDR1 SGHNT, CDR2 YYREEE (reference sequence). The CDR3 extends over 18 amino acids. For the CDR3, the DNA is TGTGCCAGCAGCCCGGGCCTGCTAGCGGGGGGTCGGTACAATGAGCAGTTCTTC. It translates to CASSPGLLAGGRYNEQFF. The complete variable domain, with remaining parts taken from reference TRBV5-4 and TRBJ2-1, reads ETGVTQSPTHLIKTRGQQVTLRCSSQSGHNTVSWYQQALGQGPQFIFQYYREEENGRGNFPPRFSGLQFPNYSSELNVNALELDDSALYLCASSPGLLAGGRYNEQFFGPGTRLTVL.

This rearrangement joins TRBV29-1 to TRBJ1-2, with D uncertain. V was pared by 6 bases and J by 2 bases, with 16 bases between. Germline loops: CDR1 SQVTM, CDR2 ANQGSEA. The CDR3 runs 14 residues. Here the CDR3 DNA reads TGCAGCGTCCCTTCTGGCAGGAGCAACTATGGCTACACCTTC. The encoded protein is CSVPSGRSNYGYTF.